One sample yielded the 29 T cell receptor beta chains listed below, sequenced in a study of CD8+CD57+ T cells in acquired aplastic anemia. Genomic DNA, the template, was used for profiling of the TCR beta VDJ and CDR3. TCRdb fed the reads into MiXCR, producing one record per CDR3 protein. The sample consists of over 250,000 distinct CDR3 sequences, around three fifths of them appearing once. Patients included in sequencing had previously demonstrated CD8+CD57+ cell expansion by flow cytometry. The sample was sorted CD4+, CD8+, or CD8+CD57+ T cells (not recorded which) from PBMCs. Source of these receptors: a human donor with aplastic anemia.

This clonotype has ten or more counts. The rearrangement joins TRBV24-1 to TRBJ2-6; D is perhaps TRBD2 (5 bases). Germline-derived CDR1 and CDR2 are KGHDR and SFDVKD. Trimming pared 6 bases from V and 15 bases from J, leaving 17 bases between. CDR3 size: 13 residues. The CDR3, as DNA: TGTGCCACCAGTCGAAACGGGGTTCCTGGCCTGACTTTC. Its translation: CATSRNGVPGLTF.

The chain employs TRBV5-1 and TRBJ2-7, with D possibly called TRBD1 or TRBD2 (6 bases each). CDR1 is SGHRS and CDR2 is YFSETQ in the germline V gene. This CDR3 comprises 14 residues. The ends were cut back, 0 bases at V and 7 bases at J, with 14 bases in the middle. CDR3 amino acids: CASSLEKGGGEQYF. In DNA, the CDR3 is TGCGCCAGCAGCTTGGAAAAGGGGGGCGGGGAGCAGTACTTC.

The rearrangement links TRBV7-2 to TRBJ2-1; 10 bases match TRBD1. Germline-derived CDR1 and CDR2 are SGHTA and FQGNSA. V was pared by 1 base and J by 8 bases, with 5 bases of the junction left unmatched. The CDR3 extends over 15 amino acids. The CDR3 bases are TGTGCCAGCAGCTTAGAGGACAGGGGGAGGGATGAGCAGTTCTTC. The encoded protein is CASSLEDRGRDEQFF.

The rearrangement uses TRBV29-1 and TRBJ2-3, with 10 bases that match TRBD1. V lost 6 bases to trimming and J lost 14 bases; unmatched junction nucleotides: 17. This CDR3 comprises 14 residues. CDR1 is SQVTM, CDR2 ANQGSEA, per germline. The CDR3, as DNA: TGCAGCGTCACCGGGACAGGGGACGTGACTAGGATGTATTTT. It translates to CSVTGTGDVTRMYF.

The gene calls are TRBV20-1 and TRBJ2-7; TRBD2 aligns across 9 bases. Germline V gene sequence: CDR1 DFQATT, CDR2 SNEGSKA (reference sequence). V shed 3 bases and J 6 bases; nucleotides not matched to a gene: 9. CDR3 size: 14 residues. The CDR3 spells CSARDRRGGREQYF. DNA of the CDR3: TGCAGTGCTAGGGATAGGCGGGGGGGGCGCGAGCAGTACTTC.

This clonotype appeared many times. V is TRBV5-8 and J is TRBJ2-3, with D perhaps matching TRBD1 or TRBD2 (5 bases each). Germline CDR1 and CDR2: SGHTS and YDEGEE. CDR3 length: 15 amino acids. Trimming shortened V by 5 bases and J by 7 bases, and 20 bases separated the two germline ends. In DNA form, the CDR3 reads TGTGCCAGCAGGAAATTTGGGGGTGGGGTGAATACGCAGTATTTT. It yields the protein CASRKFGGGVNTQYF.

V gene TRBV29-1 combines with J gene TRBJ2-7; 8 bases agree with TRBD2. Germline V gene data show CDR1 as SQVTM and CDR2 as ANQGSEA. The trim removed 6 bases at V and 2 bases at J, leaving 9 bases unmatched. The CDR3 is 14 amino acids. The CDR3 loop reads CSVLRTSTPYEQYF. As DNA, the CDR3 is TGCAGCGTCCTCAGGACTAGCACACCCTACGAGCAGTACTTC.

The V and J genes are TRBV20-1 and TRBJ2-3; a possible D gene is TRBD2 (7 bases). The CDR3 is 18 residues long. V was cut by 0 bases and J by 2 bases, with 21 bases left in between. Germline CDR1 reads DFQATT; CDR2 reads SNEGSKA (reference sequence). In DNA, the CDR3 is TGCAGTGCTAGAGATCGGGGGCCGGAGCGGGACTACACAGATACGCAGTATTTT. It encodes CSARDRGPERDYTDTQYF.

The J gene is TRBJ2-7, the V gene TRBV5-1; no reliable D call. The CDR3 runs 13 residues. Trimming cost V 4 bases and J 6 bases, with 14 bases left between them. Germline-derived CDR1 and CDR2 are SGHRS and YFSETQ. The CDR3 nucleotides are TGCGCCAGCAGCCAAGACACCGGCCTCGAGCAGTACTTC. Translated, it gives CASSQDTGLEQYF.

This sequence joins TRBV25-1 and TRBJ2-6; D is uncertain. Trimming cost V 4 bases and J 3 bases, with 10 bases left between them. The CDR3 covers 15 residues. The germline V gene has CDR1 MGHDK and CDR2 SYGVNS. CDR3 amino acids: CASSVGTVGANVLTF. CDR3 nucleotides: TGTGCCAGCAGTGTTGGAACCGTTGGGGCCAACGTCCTGACTTTC.

About this clonotype: A read error may account for a junction end that differs from germline. The genes are TRBV4-1 and TRBJ2-5, with a weak D call TRBD1 (5 bases). Germline CDR1 MGHRA, CDR2 YSYEKL. The CDR3 loop spans 12 amino acids. The CDR3 DNA reads as TGCGCCAGCACCACAGGCCAAGAGGCCCAGTACTTC. This gives the protein CASTTGQEAQYF.

V and J are TRBV7-2 and TRBJ2-7; TRBD2 matches at 7 bases. Unmatched junction bases numbered 3, after V lost 1 base and J lost 3 bases. Germline lookup yields CDR1 SGHTA and CDR2 FQGNSA. This CDR3 is built from 14 residues. As DNA, the CDR3 is TGTGCCAGCAGCTTAGGAGGACTAGACTACGAGCAGTACTTC. Translating it yields CASSLGGLDYEQYF.

The sample holds many counts of this clonotype. The chain has TRBV10-3 and TRBJ1-4; 8 nucleotides match TRBD1. CDR1 is ENHRY, CDR2 SYGVKD, per germline. This CDR3 has 14 amino acids. V lost 2 bases, J lost 8 bases, and 4 bases stayed unmatched. The CDR3 is CAISELAGGEKLFF. As DNA, the CDR3 is TGTGCCATCAGTGAGCTCGCAGGGGGCGAAAAACTGTTTTTT.

The chain links TRBV25-1 to TRBJ1-4, with TRBD1 matching 7 bases. The CDR3 is 15 amino acids. The germline CDR1 and CDR2 sequences are MGHDK and SYGVNS. J was trimmed by 5 bases and V by 5 bases; bases with no gene match: 8. CDR3 in amino acids: CASSTHRGFNEKLFF. The CDR3 nucleotides are TGTGCCAGCAGTACACACAGGGGATTCAATGAAAAACTGTTTTTT.

The chain joins TRBV20-1 to TRBJ2-3, with no clear D. The V end was cut by 5 bases, the J end by 6 bases, with 6 bases between. The CDR3 sequence is 10 residues long. Per germline, CDR1 DFQATT and CDR2 SNEGSKA (reference sequence). The CDR3 reads CSALGDTQYF. The CDR3 nucleotides read TGCAGTGCTTTAGGCGATACGCAGTATTTT.

In its sample, this clonotype was seen many times. The rearrangement joins TRBV5-8 to TRBJ2-3, with D maybe TRBD1 (6 bases). The CDR3 consists of 17 residues. V shed 4 bases and J shed 8 bases, with 26 bases lying between them. The germline V gene has CDR1 SGHTS and CDR2 YDEGEE. CDR3 sequence (DNA): TGTGCCAGCAGCCCGAAGAGGGGGACCTTAGGCGCAAGTACGCAGTATTTT. As protein: CASSPKRGTLGASTQYF. The variable domain in full, with the rest retrieved from reference TRBV5-8 and TRBJ2-3, is EAGVTQSPTHLIKTRGQQATLRCSPISGHTSVYWYQQALGLGLQFLLWYDEGEERNRGNFPPRFSGRQFPNYSSELNVNALELEDSALYLCASSPKRGTLGASTQYFGPGTRLTVL.

On this clonotype itself: One junction end does not reproduce the germline sequence, and a read error may be involved. The chain carries TRBV10-1 and TRBJ2-7, with 8 bases that match TRBD2. This CDR3 has 18 residues. Germline CDR1 is WNHNN and CDR2 is SYGVQD (reference sequence). For the CDR3, the DNA is TGCGCCAGCGACCCCTCGGGGCTAGCGGGCCTTGTTACCTATGAGCAGTACTTC. This translates into CASDPSGLAGLVTYEQYF.

This clonotype was seen a handful of times. V gene TRBV5-1 combines with J gene TRBJ1-6, with TRBD1 identical over 7 bases. V was clipped by 0 bases and J by 9 bases; unmatched bases: 6. The germline V gene encodes CDR1 SGHRS and CDR2 YFSETQ. This CDR3 region has 15 residues. The CDR3 sequence is CASSLEGALGSPLHF. DNA for the CDR3: TGCGCCAGCAGCTTGGAGGGGGCTTTGGGTTCACCCCTCCACTTT.

The chain recombines TRBV5-1 with TRBJ2-3; 8 bases match TRBD2. V lost 4 bases to trimming and J lost 2 bases; unmatched junction nucleotides: 9. The CDR3 totals 16 residues. Germline V gene sequence: CDR1 SGHRS, CDR2 YFSETQ. CDR3 DNA sequence: TGCGCCAGCAGCGCGGGACTAGTGCACCTCACAGATACGCAGTATTTT. Translating it yields CASSAGLVHLTDTQYF.

This clonotype has ten or more counts. Here the CDR3 reads CASSLSSGNQPQHF. The CDR3 nucleotides are TGCGCCAGCAGCTTGTCATCGGGAAATCAGCCCCAGCATTTT. V is TRBV5-1 and J is TRBJ1-5; the D is unclear. The CDR3 spans 14 residues. V was cut by 1 base and J by 4 bases, with 9 bases left in between. The germline V gene has CDR1 SGHRS and CDR2 YFSETQ.

This clonotype counts as medium-sized (0.01 to 0.1%). This chain links TRBV15 with TRBJ2-3; maybe TRBD2 (5 bases). The CDR3 totals 14 residues. The V and J ends lost 3 bases and 6 bases respectively, with 13 bases between them. Germline CDR1 LNHNV, CDR2 YYDKDF (reference sequence). CDR3 bases: TGTGCCACCAGCAGGTTATCGAGGAGGGATACGCAGTATTTT. Encoded protein: CATSRLSRRDTQYF.

J is TRBJ2-6 and V is TRBV4-2; D is unclear. Between the trimmed V and J ends, which lost 1 base and 0 bases, there was a span of 4 bases. Germline V CDR1 and CDR2: LGHNA, YNFKEQ. The CDR3 has 15 residues. The CDR3 DNA sequence: TGTGCCAGCAGCCAAGCGAGCTCTGGGGCCAACGTCCTGACTTTC. Its translation is CASSQASSGANVLTF.

This clonotype has at least ten counts. The chain recombines TRBV29-1 with TRBJ1-2; D unclear. Germline CDR1 SQVTM, CDR2 ANQGSEA. The CDR3 has 13 amino acids. The ends were cut back, 5 bases at V and 2 bases at J, with 12 bases in the middle. The CDR3 region is CSVLIGRNYGYTF. CDR3 sequence (DNA): TGCAGCGTTCTGATCGGACGGAACTATGGCTACACCTTC.

About this clonotype itself: A much larger clone lies one base from this, so it may be a read error. The chain links TRBV7-3 to TRBJ2-4; D could derive from TRBD1 or TRBD2 (5 bases each). This CDR3 is 13 amino acids long. V was clipped by 6 bases and J by 7 bases, with 13 bases between them. Germline CDR1 reads SGHTA; CDR2 reads FQGTGA. DNA of the CDR3: TGTGCCAGCAGTCCCGGGGCTAGTAACATTCAGTACTTC. Its translation: CASSPGASNIQYF.

The chain employs TRBV7-6 and TRBJ1-6; D may be TRBD1 (5 bases). Germline lookup yields CDR1 SGHVS and CDR2 FNYEAQ. Trimming left V 4 bases short and J 7 bases short, with 14 bases between. There are 15 residues in the CDR3. The CDR3 bases are TGTGCCAGCAGCTCTCCGGGACGGATAAATTCACCCCTCCACTTT. Translated: CASSSPGRINSPLHF.

V gene TRBV10-3 combines with J gene TRBJ2-3; D is undetermined. CDR3 length: 11 residues. CDR1 ENHRY and CDR2 SYGVKD come from the germline V gene. V was trimmed by 10 bases and J by 2 bases, leaving 7 bases between them. Here the CDR3 reads CATTDTDTQYF. The CDR3 nucleotides read TGTGCCACGACCGACACAGATACGCAGTATTTT.

This clonotype was detected many times. V and J are TRBV19 and TRBJ2-3, with 10 bases aligning to TRBD1. The CDR3 totals 15 residues. In germline, CDR1 is LNHDA, CDR2 SQIVND (reference sequence). The J segment lost 4 bases and the V segment lost 2 bases, leaving 3 bases of the junction unmatched. CDR3 sequence reads: CASSIFGQGADTQYF. The CDR3, as DNA: TGTGCCAGTAGTATATTTGGACAGGGGGCAGATACGCAGTATTTT.

At least ten counts were recorded for this clonotype. This chain uses TRBV6-1 with TRBJ1-5; 8 bases agree with TRBD1. Germline V gene sequence: CDR1 MNHNS, CDR2 SASEGT. V was clipped by 6 bases and J by 5 bases; unmatched bases: 6. CDR3 length: 14 residues. DNA of the CDR3: TGTGCCAGCAGCAGGGACAGGCTCTATCAGCCCCAGCATTTT. This translates into CASSRDRLYQPQHF.

This chain joins TRBV20-1 and TRBJ2-1, with TRBD2 identical over 9 bases. Germline-derived CDR1 and CDR2 are DFQATT and SNEGSKA (reference sequence). This CDR3 comprises 15 residues. Trimming removed 3 bases from V and 4 bases from J; junction bases left unmatched: 7. This chain's CDR3 is CSARSTSGDYNEQFF. CDR3 nucleotides: TGCAGTGCTAGGTCGACTAGCGGAGATTACAATGAGCAGTTCTTC.